Below are 27 T cell receptor beta chains sequenced from a single sample in a study of T cells after yellow fever vaccination (dated by TCRdb to between 2018 and 2020). The library relied on 5' RACE. Sequencing used an Illumina HiSeq 2500. TCRdb reworked the public reads: Q25 trimming with fastp, MiXCR clone assembly, productive beta chains retained. Each entry merges the rows of one CDR3 protein and shows their most common DNA and genes. The sample yields roughly 62,000 distinct CDR3 sequences; 7.1% were counted once. The ten largest clones add up to roughly two fifths of the sample. The sample's treatment or condition, from its label and the paper: live attenuated yellow fever vaccine strain. Source: CD8+ T cells sorted from PBMCs, taken on the day of the first yellow fever vaccination. These receptors were taken from a man aged 18 to 29 who received the YFV17D yellow fever vaccine.

The chain combines TRBV14 with TRBJ1-1; D call uncertain. V lost 0 bases and J 4 bases, leaving 12 bases between the germline ends. The CDR3 sequence is 15 residues long. CDR1 and CDR2 (germline): SGHDN, FVKESK. In DNA, the CDR3 is TGTGCCAGCAGCCAAGATGTGGGGTGGAGCACTGAAGCTTTCTTT. Its protein product is CASSQDVGWSTEAFF. The whole variable domain, remainder taken from reference TRBV14 and TRBJ1-1, is EAGVTQFPSHSVIEKGQTVTLRCDPISGHDNLYWYRRVMGKEIKFLLHFVKESKQDESGMPNNRFLAERTGGTYSTLKVQPAELEDSGVYFCASSQDVGWSTEAFFGQGTRLTVV.

The sample holds a few counts of this clonotype. The chain employs TRBV6-2 or TRBV6-3 and TRBJ2-1; D might be TRBD2 (5 bases). V dropped 8 bases and J dropped 1 base, with 12 bases sitting between them. CDR1 is MNHEY, CDR2 SVGEGT, per germline. The CDR3 sequence is 14 residues long. The CDR3 region is CASHGLESYNEQFF. CDR3 bases: TGTGCCAGCCACGGACTCGAATCCTACAATGAGCAGTTCTTC.

This rearrangement joins TRBV4-1 to TRBJ1-2; D gene uncertain. CDR3 length: 12 amino acids. V dropped 0 bases and J dropped 8 bases, with 7 bases sitting between them. From germline, CDR1 is MGHRA and CDR2 YSYEKL. CDR3 sequence: CASSQDLGGYTF. Written as DNA, the CDR3 is TGCGCCAGCAGCCAAGATCTGGGGGGCTACACCTTC.

This chain links TRBV7-9 with TRBJ2-3; D remains unclear. V was shortened by 8 bases and J by 2 bases, with 8 bases between the two germline ends. The CDR3 totals 12 residues. Germline V lookup: CDR1 SEHNR, CDR2 FQNEAQ (reference sequence). CDR3 amino acids: CASERNTDTQYF. The CDR3, as DNA: TGTGCCAGCGAGAGAAACACAGATACGCAGTATTTT.

This clonotype was counted at least ten times. This sequence joins TRBV5-6 and TRBJ2-7, with D maybe TRBD2 (6 bases). This CDR3 comprises 17 residues. V gave up 6 bases and J gave up 5 bases, with 27 bases separating them. CDR1 and CDR2 from the germline V gene are SGHDT and YYEEEE. The CDR3 nucleotides are TGTGCCAGCACCAAGGGACTCCCACAGGTCCAAGGGGACGAGCAGTACTTC. Its translation: CASTKGLPQVQGDEQYF.

This sequence joins TRBV5-5 and TRBJ2-7; D not certain. The CDR3 covers 11 residues. In germline, CDR1 is SGHKS, CDR2 YYEKEE (reference sequence). This CDR3 is CASSPPQGHHV. The DNA of the CDR3 is TGTGCCAGCAGCCCTCCCCAAGGTCACCACGTC.

The rearrangement links TRBV7-3 to TRBJ2-1; 8 positions agree with TRBD2. This CDR3 is built from 16 residues. The V gene end was trimmed by 4 bases and the J gene end by 2 bases; junction bases not matched to a gene: 7. Germline-derived CDR1 and CDR2 are SGHTA and FQGTGA. The CDR3 loop reads CASSYSLAGPYNEQFF. CDR3 in DNA: TGTGCCAGCAGCTATTCGCTAGCGGGTCCCTACAATGAGCAGTTCTTC.

This clonotype has just a few counts. J is TRBJ1-1 and V is TRBV11-2; D is unresolved. In germline, CDR1 is SGHAT, CDR2 FQNNGV. This CDR3 is 10 amino acids long. V lost 4 bases, J lost 5 bases, and 2 bases lay in between. The CDR3 region has the DNA TGTGCCAGCAGCTGGACTGAAGCTTTCTTT. Encoded protein: CASSWTEAFF.

A note on this clonotype: Since a much larger clone is just one base distant, this may be a read error. The chain links TRBV6-2 or TRBV6-3 to TRBJ2-5, with D tentatively TRBD2 (5 bases). V was trimmed by 8 bases and J by 3 bases, leaving 10 bases between them. The length of the CDR3 is 12 residues. Germline CDR1 is MNHEY and CDR2 is SVGEGT. The CDR3 DNA follows: TGTGCCAGCGGTTCGCGGGAAGAGACCCAGTACTTC. Encoded protein: CASGSREETQYF.

This clonotype was observed at least ten times. This rearrangement joins TRBV4-1 to TRBJ2-2, with TRBD2 as a possible D gene (5 bases). Trimming removed 3 bases from V and 4 bases from J, with 15 bases in between. Germline-derived CDR1 and CDR2 are MGHRA and YSYEKL. The CDR3 length is 16 residues. The CDR3 loop is CASSQNRGAGTGELFF. Here the CDR3 DNA reads TGCGCCAGCAGCCAGAACCGGGGAGCAGGCACCGGGGAGCTGTTTTTT.

This clonotype was found many times. V gene TRBV7-2 combines with J gene TRBJ2-1, with D unresolved. V was trimmed by 1 base and J by 3 bases, leaving 4 bases between them. The CDR3 loop spans 13 amino acids. Germline CDR1 reads SGHTA; CDR2 reads FQGNSA. The chain's CDR3 is CASSLDLYNEQFF. CDR3 in DNA: TGTGCCAGCAGCTTAGATCTCTACAATGAGCAGTTCTTC.

There are many counts of this clonotype. The chain joins TRBV4-3 to TRBJ1-2, with a possible D match to TRBD1 (5 bases). Trimming removed 1 base at V and 4 bases at J, with 13 bases between. CDR3 length: 15 residues. Per germline, CDR1 LGHNA and CDR2 YSLEER. The CDR3 bases are TGCGCCAGCAGCCAAGCCGCGACAGCAATCTATGGCTACACCTTC. Translated, it gives CASSQAATAIYGYTF.

This clonotype was recorded many times. V and J are TRBV28 and TRBJ2-1; tentatively, D is TRBD2 (6 bases). The CDR3 totals 14 residues. The ends were cut back, 7 bases at V and 6 bases at J, with 16 bases in the middle. Per the germline V gene, CDR1 is MDHEN and CDR2 is SYDVKM. As DNA, the CDR3 is TGTGCCAGCACTCAGTCGGGGGACGTCAATGAGCAGTTCTTC. Protein product: CASTQSGDVNEQFF. The full variable domain, completed using reference TRBV28 and TRBJ2-1, is DVKVTQSSRYLVKRTGEKVFLECVQDMDHENMFWYRQDPGLGLRLIYFSYDVKMKEKGDIPEGYSVSREKKERFSLILESASTNQTSMYLCASTQSGDVNEQFFGPGTRLTVL.

The chain carries TRBV4-1 and TRBJ2-7; the D is unclear. Trimming took 0 bases from V and 4 from J, leaving 13 bases between them. Germline CDR1 is MGHRA and CDR2 is YSYEKL. This CDR3 has 15 amino acids. The CDR3 reads CASSQEDPFGYEQYF. The CDR3 DNA follows: TGCGCCAGCAGCCAAGAGGACCCATTCGGTTACGAGCAGTACTTC.

This chain joins TRBV5-6 and TRBJ2-7, with TRBD1 matching 8 bases. V shed 2 bases and J 2 bases; nucleotides not matched to a gene: 9. This CDR3 has 16 amino acids. Germline CDR1 is SGHDT and CDR2 is YYEEEE. CDR3 sequence: CASSLAGGFKPYEQYV. The DNA for the CDR3 is TGTGCCAGCAGCTTAGCAGGGGGCTTTAAGCCCTACGAGCAGTACGTC.

This clonotype has ten or more counts. V gene TRBV14 combines with J gene TRBJ2-1; 10 positions agree with TRBD1. CDR1 is SGHDN and CDR2 is FVKESK in the germline V gene. This CDR3 comprises 13 residues. The trim removed 4 bases at V and 9 bases at J, leaving 3 bases unmatched. The CDR3 DNA follows: TGTGCCAGCAGCCGACAGGGGGCGGTTGAGCAGTTCTTC. Protein sequence: CASSRQGAVEQFF.

Regarding this clonotype: This may stem from a read error, because a much larger clone lies one nucleotide away. The chain links TRBV6-5 to TRBJ2-5; 7 bases line up with TRBD2. There are 15 residues in the CDR3. From germline, CDR1 is MNHEY and CDR2 SVGAGI. The CDR3 region has the DNA TGTACCAGCAGTTATAGCAACGGGGGGTCAGAGACCCAGTACTTC. Translation: CTSSYSNGGSETQYF.

This clonotype was picked up many times. The chain is built from TRBV20-1 and TRBJ2-3; TRBD1 aligns across 9 bases. Trimming took 0 bases from V and 4 from J; bases not matched to a gene: 8. Germline loops: CDR1 DFQATT, CDR2 SNEGSKA (reference sequence). CDR3 length: 16 amino acids. CDR3 sequence: CSARDPDRGWPDTQYF. CDR3 DNA: TGCAGTGCTAGAGACCCTGACAGGGGGTGGCCAGATACGCAGTATTTT.

This clonotype came up a few times. The chain recombines TRBV28 with TRBJ2-1; perhaps TRBD1 as D (5 bases). Germline CDR1 reads MDHEN; CDR2 reads SYDVKM. V shed 10 bases and J shed 0 bases, with 19 bases lying between them. The CDR3 is made up of 16 amino acids. The CDR3 sequence is CAIAPLGTGSYNEQFF. CDR3 nucleotide sequence: TGTGCCATCGCCCCTCTGGGCACAGGCTCCTACAATGAGCAGTTCTTC.

The chain recombines TRBV14 with TRBJ2-1, with TRBD2 as a possible D gene (6 bases). The CDR3 totals 15 residues. V dropped 2 bases and J dropped 6 bases, with 14 bases sitting between them. Per germline, CDR1 SGHDN and CDR2 FVKESK. In DNA form, the CDR3 reads TGTGCCAGCAGCCAATCGCAGGCCGGGGGCAATGAGCAGTTCTTC. Translating it yields CASSQSQAGGNEQFF. The whole variable domain, remainder taken from reference TRBV14 and TRBJ2-1, is EAGVTQFPSHSVIEKGQTVTLRCDPISGHDNLYWYRRVMGKEIKFLLHFVKESKQDESGMPNNRFLAERTGGTYSTLKVQPAELEDSGVYFCASSQSQAGGNEQFFGPGTRLTVL.

The V call is TRBV7-9, the J call TRBJ2-1; 9 nucleotides match TRBD2. J lost 7 bases, V lost 6 bases, and 7 bases had no gene match. Germline V gene sequence: CDR1 SEHNR, CDR2 FQNEAQ (reference sequence). The CDR3 extends over 14 amino acids. Here the CDR3 DNA reads TGTGCCAGCAGACAAAGCGGGGGGAGAAATGAGCAGTTCTTC. This sequence encodes CASRQSGGRNEQFF.

This chain uses TRBV29-1 with TRBJ2-1, with TRBD2 identical over 7 bases. CDR3 length: 15 amino acids. Trimming cost V 0 bases and J 3 bases; bases outside gene matches: 5. CDR1 is SQVTM and CDR2 is ANQGSEA in the germline V gene. CDR3 coding DNA: TGCAGCGTTGAAGACTGGGGACTAAACTACAATGAGCAGTTCTTC. Protein sequence: CSVEDWGLNYNEQFF.

The table lists this clonotype with many counts. V and J are TRBV6-2 or TRBV6-3 and TRBJ1-5, with TRBD1 as a possible D gene (6 bases). This CDR3 comprises 13 residues. V was trimmed by 7 bases and J by 7 bases, leaving 14 bases between them. Germline V lookup: CDR1 MNHEY, CDR2 SVGEGT. This chain's CDR3 is CASNRRGVQPQHF. CDR3 DNA: TGTGCCAGCAACCGCAGGGGTGTGCAGCCCCAGCATTTT.

This clonotype was counted between two and nine times. This chain uses TRBV12-3 or TRBV12-4 with TRBJ1-5, with TRBD1 matching 7 bases. The CDR3 is made up of 14 amino acids. With 11 bases clipped from V and 5 bases from J, the junction kept 12 bases outside the gene matches. This CDR3 is CASRGQGVYQPQHF. CDR3 bases: TGTGCCTCTAGGGGGCAGGGGGTTTATCAGCCCCAGCATTTT.

This clonotype was seen repeatedly, ten times or more. V and J are TRBV4-3 and TRBJ2-7; D is perhaps TRBD1 (6 bases). There are 15 residues in the CDR3. Trimming left V 5 bases short and J 0 bases short, with 14 bases between. Per germline, CDR1 LGHNA and CDR2 YSLEER. In DNA form, the CDR3 reads TGCGCCAGCAGCGAGTCCCAGGGGCGCTCCTACGAGCAGTACTTC. This translates into CASSESQGRSYEQYF.

The sample holds many counts of this clonotype. The gene calls are TRBV4-1 and TRBJ1-2, with D hard to call. Trimming stripped 4 bases from V and 2 bases from J, with 11 bases between. Looked up from germline, CDR1 is MGHRA and CDR2 is YSYEKL. The CDR3 contains 14 residues. The CDR3: CASSPLLGNYGYTF. CDR3 sequence (DNA): TGCGCCAGCAGCCCGCTTTTGGGGAACTATGGCTACACCTTC.

This clonotype has only a few counts. This chain connects TRBV6-5 to TRBJ2-7; the D gene is possibly TRBD1 (5 bases). Germline lookup yields CDR1 MNHEY and CDR2 SVGAGI. Trimming stripped 2 bases from V and 5 bases from J, with 13 bases between. This CDR3 has 14 residues. This CDR3 is CASSYGVRVHEQYF. The CDR3 DNA reads TGTGCCAGCAGTTACGGCGTCAGGGTCCACGAGCAGTACTTC.